This TCR beta chain was found in a study of blood T cell repertoires in COVID-19. Background on the study: Sources were T cells, B-cell-depleted T cells, or PBMCs; the material itself was cDNA or gDNA.

Recovered Cohort 3 donors showed two negative PCRs, clearance, or symptom resolution. Looked up from germline, CDR1 is MGHDK and CDR2 is SYGVNS. V was shortened by 2 bases and J by 10 bases, with 14 bases between the two germline ends. This CDR3 contains 13 residues. Measured with immunoSEQ multiplex PCR; TCRdb has only the in-frame clones, and not every one. The top ten hold about 1.2% of the sample, which has approximately 400,000 clones, 88% seen once. V usage is TRBV25-1 and J usage is TRBJ1-1; D might be TRBD1 (5 bases). The source of this sequence is a woman aged 18-30 years who had recovered from COVID-19. The sequencing sample was made of PBMCs or T cells enriched from blood (not recorded which). The CDR3 DNA reads TGTGCCAGCAGTGAAGGGTGGGGGGTCGGAGCTTTCTTT. Amino acids: CASSEGWGVGAFF.